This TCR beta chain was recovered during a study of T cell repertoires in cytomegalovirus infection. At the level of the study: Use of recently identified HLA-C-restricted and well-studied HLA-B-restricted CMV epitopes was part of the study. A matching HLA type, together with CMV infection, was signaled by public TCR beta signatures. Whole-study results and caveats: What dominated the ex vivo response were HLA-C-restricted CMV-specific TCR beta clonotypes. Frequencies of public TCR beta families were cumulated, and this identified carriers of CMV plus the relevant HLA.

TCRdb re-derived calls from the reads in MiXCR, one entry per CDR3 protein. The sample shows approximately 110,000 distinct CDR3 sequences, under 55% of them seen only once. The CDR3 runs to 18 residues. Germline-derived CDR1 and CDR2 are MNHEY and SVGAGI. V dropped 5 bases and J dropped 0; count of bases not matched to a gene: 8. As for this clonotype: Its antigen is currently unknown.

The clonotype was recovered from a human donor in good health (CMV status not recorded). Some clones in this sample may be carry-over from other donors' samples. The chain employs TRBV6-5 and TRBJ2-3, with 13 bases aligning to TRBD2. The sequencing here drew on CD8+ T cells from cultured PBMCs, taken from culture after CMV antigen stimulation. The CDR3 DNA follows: TGTGCCAGCAGTAGACCGGGACTAGCGGGATCTAGCACAGATACGCAGTATTTT. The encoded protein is CASSRPGLAGSSTDTQYF.